This T cell receptor (beta chain) comes out of a study of T cells in Graves' hyperthyroidism and ophthalmopathy. The ends were cut back, 0 bases at V and 2 bases at J, with 2 bases in the middle. Germline V gene data show CDR1 as LNHNV and CDR2 as YYDKDF (reference sequence). This CDR3 is 13 amino acids long. RNA transcripts were the template for amplifying TCR beta CDR3 regions. HTBI primers drove first-round RT-PCR of the TCR CDR3. TCRdb reprocessed the multiplex PCR reads with MiXCR, giving one entry per CDR3 protein. The profile shows around 700,000 distinct CDR3 sequences, under 45% of them singletons. Patients were aged 18 to 65, had disease duration under 2 months, and had newly diagnosed hyperthyroidism. The PBMCs were sourced from fresh peripheral blood (about 9.7 ml). General study points: Blood also held most thyroid clonotypes expanded beyond 0.001.

In regard to this clonotype: No antigen is known for it.

Material for sequencing was blood. This TCR came from a woman aged 40 to 50 with Graves' hyperthyroidism. This chain joins TRBV15 and TRBJ2-4; D gene unclear. The CDR3 reads CATSRETKNIQYF. DNA for the CDR3: TGTGCCACCAGCAGAGAGACCAAAAACATTCAGTACTTC. The full variable domain, with the rest looked up from reference TRBV15 and TRBJ2-4, is DAMVIQNPRYQVTQFGKPVTLSCSQTLNHNVMYWYQQKSSQAPKLLFHYYDKDFNNEADTPDNFQSRRPNTSFCFLDIRSPGLGDTAMYLCATSRETKNIQYFGAGTRLSVL.